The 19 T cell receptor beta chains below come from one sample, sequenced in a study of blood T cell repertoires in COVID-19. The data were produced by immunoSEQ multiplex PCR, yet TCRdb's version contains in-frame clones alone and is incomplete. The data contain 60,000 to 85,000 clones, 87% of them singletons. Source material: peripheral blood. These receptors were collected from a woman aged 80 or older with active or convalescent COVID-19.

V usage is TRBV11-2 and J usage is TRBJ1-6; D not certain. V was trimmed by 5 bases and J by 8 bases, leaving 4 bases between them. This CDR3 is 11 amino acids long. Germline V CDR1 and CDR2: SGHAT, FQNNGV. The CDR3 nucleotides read TGTGCCAGCAGCCGGGATTCACCCCTCCACTTT. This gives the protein CASSRDSPLHF.

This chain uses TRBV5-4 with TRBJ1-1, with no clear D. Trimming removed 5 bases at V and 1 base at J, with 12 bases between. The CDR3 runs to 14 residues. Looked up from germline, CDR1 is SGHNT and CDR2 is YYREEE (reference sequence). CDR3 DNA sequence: TGTGCCAGCAGTTCGCTACGGGGGAACACTGAAGCTTTCTTT. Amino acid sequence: CASSSLRGNTEAFF. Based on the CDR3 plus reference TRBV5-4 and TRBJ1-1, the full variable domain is ETGVTQSPTHLIKTRGQQVTLRCSSQSGHNTVSWYQQALGQGPQFIFQYYREEENGRGNFPPRFSGLQFPNYSSELNVNALELDDSALYLCASSSLRGNTEAFFGQGTRLTVV.

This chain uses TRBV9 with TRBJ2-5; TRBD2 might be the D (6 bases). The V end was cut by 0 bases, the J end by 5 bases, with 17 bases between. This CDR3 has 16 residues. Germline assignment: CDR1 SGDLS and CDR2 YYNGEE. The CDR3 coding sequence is TGTGCCAGCAGCGTAGCCTCCGTCGGGGGAATCGAGACCCAGTACTTC. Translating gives CASSVASVGGIETQYF. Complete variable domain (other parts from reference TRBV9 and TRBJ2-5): DSGVTQTPKHLITATGQRVTLRCSPRSGDLSVYWYQQSLDQGLQFLIQYYNGEERAKGNILERFSAQQFPDLHSELNLSSLELGDSALYFCASSVASVGGIETQYFGPGTRLLVL.

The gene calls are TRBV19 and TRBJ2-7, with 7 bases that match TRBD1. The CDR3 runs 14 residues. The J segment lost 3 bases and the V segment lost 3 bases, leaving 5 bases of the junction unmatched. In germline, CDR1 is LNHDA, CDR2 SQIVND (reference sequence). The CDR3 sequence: CASSMGDRLYEQYF. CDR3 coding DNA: TGTGCCAGTAGTATGGGGGACAGACTCTACGAGCAGTACTTC.

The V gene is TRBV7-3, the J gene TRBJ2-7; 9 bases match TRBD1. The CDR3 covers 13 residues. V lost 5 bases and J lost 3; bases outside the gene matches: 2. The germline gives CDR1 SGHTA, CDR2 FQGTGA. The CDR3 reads CASSPTGGYEQYF. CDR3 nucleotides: TGTGCCAGCAGCCCGACAGGGGGCTACGAGCAGTACTTC.

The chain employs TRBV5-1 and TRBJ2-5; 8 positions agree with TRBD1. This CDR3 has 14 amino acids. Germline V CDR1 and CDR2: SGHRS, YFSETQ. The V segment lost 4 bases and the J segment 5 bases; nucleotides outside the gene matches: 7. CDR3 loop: CASSLGQGVETQYF. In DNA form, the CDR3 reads TGCGCCAGCAGCCTCGGACAGGGTGTGGAGACCCAGTACTTC. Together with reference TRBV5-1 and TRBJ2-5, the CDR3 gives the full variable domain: KAGVTQTPRYLIKTRGQQVTLSCSPISGHRSVSWYQQTPGQGLQFLFEYFSETQRNKGNFPGRFSGRQFSNSRSEMNVSTLELGDSALYLCASSLGQGVETQYFGPGTRLLVL.

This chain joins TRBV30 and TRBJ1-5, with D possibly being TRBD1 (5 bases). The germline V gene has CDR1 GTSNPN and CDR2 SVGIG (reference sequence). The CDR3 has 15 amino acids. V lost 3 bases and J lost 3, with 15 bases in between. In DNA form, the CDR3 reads TGTGCCTGGAGCGCAAGGGGCAGGGACAATCAGCCCCAGCATTTT. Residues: CAWSARGRDNQPQHF. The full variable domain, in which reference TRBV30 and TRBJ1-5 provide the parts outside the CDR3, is SQTIHQWPATLVQPVGSPLSLECTVEGTSNPNLYWYRQAAGRGLQLLFYSVGIGQISSEVPQNLSASRPQDRQFILSSKKLLLSDSGFYLCAWSARGRDNQPQHFGDGTRLSIL.

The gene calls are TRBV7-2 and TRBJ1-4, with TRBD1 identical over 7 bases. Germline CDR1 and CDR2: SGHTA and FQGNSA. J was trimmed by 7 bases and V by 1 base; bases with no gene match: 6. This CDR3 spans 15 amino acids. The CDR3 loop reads CASSLGQGWSEKLFF. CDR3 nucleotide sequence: TGTGCCAGCAGCTTAGGACAGGGCTGGAGTGAAAAACTGTTTTTT.

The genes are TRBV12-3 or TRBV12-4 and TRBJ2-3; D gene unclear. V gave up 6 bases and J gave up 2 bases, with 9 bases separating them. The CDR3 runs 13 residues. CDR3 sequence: CASSPYVTDTQYF. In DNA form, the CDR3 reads TGTGCCAGCAGCCCTTATGTCACAGATACGCAGTATTTT.

CDR3 sequence (DNA): TGTGCCAGCAGGACTAGCGGGCTTATAGTCTACGAGCAGTACTTC. It yields the protein CASRTSGLIVYEQYF. The chain links TRBV6-5 to TRBJ2-7; 10 positions agree with TRBD2. The length of the CDR3 is 15 residues. Germline-derived CDR1 and CDR2 are MNHEY and SVGAGI. After removal of 6 bases from V and 3 bases from J, the junction contained 8 bases not matched to a gene.

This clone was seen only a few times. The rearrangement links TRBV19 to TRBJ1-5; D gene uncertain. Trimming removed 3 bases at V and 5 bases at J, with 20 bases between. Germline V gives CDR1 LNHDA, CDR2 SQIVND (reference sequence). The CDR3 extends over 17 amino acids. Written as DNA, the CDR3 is TGTGCCAGTAGTATCTCCCAAGAGGCCCCTTTTGATCAGCCCCAGCATTTT. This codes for CASSISQEAPFDQPQHF.

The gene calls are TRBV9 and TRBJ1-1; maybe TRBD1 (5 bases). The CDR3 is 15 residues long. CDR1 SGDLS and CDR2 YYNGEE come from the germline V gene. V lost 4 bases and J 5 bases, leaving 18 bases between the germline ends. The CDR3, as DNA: TGTGCCAGCAGCCCTTACGCGGGGCGCAGGACTGAAGCTTTCTTT. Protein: CASSPYAGRRTEAFF.

CDR3 in amino acids: CATSPTGWANTIYF. The CDR3 DNA follows: TGTGCCACCAGCCCGACAGGGTGGGCAAACACCATATATTTT. The chain recombines TRBV15 with TRBJ1-3; 7 nucleotides line up with TRBD1. The CDR3 is 14 residues long. Per the germline V gene, CDR1 is LNHNV and CDR2 is YYDKDF (reference sequence). Unmatched junction bases numbered 7, after V lost 5 bases and J lost 6 bases.

The CDR3 DNA follows: TGTGCCAGCAGTTTATTGGGGGGGGGCAGTCCGTACGAGCAGTACTTC. Its protein product is CASSLLGGGSPYEQYF. This chain joins TRBV27 and TRBJ2-7, with TRBD2 as a possible D gene (7 bases). Trimming cost V 1 base and J 4 bases, with 17 bases left between them. The CDR3 has 16 amino acids. Germline V lookup: CDR1 MNHEY, CDR2 SMNVEV (reference sequence).

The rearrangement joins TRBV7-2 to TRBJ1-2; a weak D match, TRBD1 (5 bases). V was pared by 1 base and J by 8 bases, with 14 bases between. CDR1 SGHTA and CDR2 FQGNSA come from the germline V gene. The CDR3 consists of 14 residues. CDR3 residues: CASSLEPRDTGYTF. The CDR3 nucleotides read TGTGCCAGCAGCTTAGAACCCAGGGATACCGGCTACACCTTC.

Written as DNA, the CDR3 is TGTGCCACCAGTGAAGGCGGGGGCTATGGCACAGATACGCAGTATTTT. This gives the protein CATSEGGGYGTDTQYF. The rearrangement joins TRBV24-1 to TRBJ2-3, with D possibly TRBD2 on 7 matching bases. Germline assignment: CDR1 KGHDR and CDR2 SFDVKD. V gave up 4 bases and J gave up 1 base, with 14 bases separating them. The CDR3 covers 16 residues.

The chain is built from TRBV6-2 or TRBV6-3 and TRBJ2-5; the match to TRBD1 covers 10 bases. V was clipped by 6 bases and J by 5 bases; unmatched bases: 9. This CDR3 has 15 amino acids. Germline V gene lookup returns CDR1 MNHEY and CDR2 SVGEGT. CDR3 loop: CASSAPGQGFETQYF. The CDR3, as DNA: TGTGCCAGCAGCGCCCCGGGACAGGGGTTCGAGACCCAGTACTTC.

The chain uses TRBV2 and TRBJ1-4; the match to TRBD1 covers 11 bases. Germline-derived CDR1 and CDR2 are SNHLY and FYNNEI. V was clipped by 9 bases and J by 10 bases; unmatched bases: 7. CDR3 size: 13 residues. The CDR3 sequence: CASSDRGRVKLFF. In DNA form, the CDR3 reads TGTGCCAGTTCGGACAGGGGGCGTGTAAAACTGTTTTTT.

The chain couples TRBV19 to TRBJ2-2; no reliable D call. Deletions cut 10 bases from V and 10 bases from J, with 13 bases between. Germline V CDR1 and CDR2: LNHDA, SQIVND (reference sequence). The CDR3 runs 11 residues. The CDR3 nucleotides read TGTGCCACCGAGAGAGATCAGGAGCTGTTTTTT. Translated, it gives CATERDQELFF.